This T cell receptor beta chain came from a study of blood T cell repertoires in COVID-19 (dated by TCRdb to 2020 to 2022). Study-level background: The collaborator samples originated in the United States, Italy and Spain and spanned the acute and convalescent phases of COVID-19. The material from the prospective study consisted of cDNA or gDNA derived from T cells, B-cell-depleted T cells, or PBMCs. The dataset comprised deeply sampled blood TCRbeta repertoires from subjects exposed to, actively infected with, or recovered from COVID-19. A freely available public database, intended as a resource for researchers studying the immune response to SARS-CoV-2, is where the repertoires were released. The samples were drawn from two sources: the first 160 participants of the ongoing ImmuneRACE study, and fewer than 1,500 subjects contributed by 6 global collaborators. Sample metadata almost always included a de-identified subject ID, COVID-19 status, age in years and sex. Where available, HLA class I and class II types were obtained from metadata supplied by the sample provider rather than from assay-based typing. Overall results and qualifications from the work: How much clinical and demographic metadata was included differed by source and by participant, and the metadata was provided uncurated.

In Seattle, one collaborating source enrolled patients while the infection was active and tracked those patients longitudinally over the course of disease. Each collaborating institution followed its own protocols to collect whole blood in K2EDTA tubes. For TCRbeta analysis, collaborators shipped samples as frozen whole blood, isolated PBMCs, or DNA extracted from either of those sample types. Measured from the cysteine to the phenylalanine, the CDR3 is 13 residues long. The entry retains the CDR3 DNA only, 39 bases that are in frame from base 1. The germline V gene (reference sequence) gives CDR1 as SEHNR and CDR2 as FQNEAQ. V drops 0 bases and J drops 9 bases, leaving 11 bases in between. As to this clone: It lacks a known antigen. Base qualities are not provided; no much larger clone lies one nucleotide away.

TCRbeta CDR3 regions were amplified from genomic DNA by means of the immunoSEQ Assay, a bias-controlled multiplex PCR. The original methods were these. Nucleated cell counts per sample were estimated from amplification of reference gene primers within the assay. To quantify the absolute abundance of each unique TCRbeta CDR3 rearrangement, sequence reads were collapsed and filtered. For each sample, productive Simpson clonality was calculated by taking the square root of Simpson's diversity index across productive rearrangements. This immuneACCESS table, as held by TCRdb, lists in-frame sequences with V and J called but not all clones. Of the missing ones, under half trace to an unresolved V gene in checked studies; the others have no known cause. The DNA gave D and trimming, while V, J and clone size come from that table. The sample table records roughly 70,000 clones; under 85% of these occur just once. Clones ranked in the top ten supply around 14% of the sample.

The rearranged segments are TRBV7-9 and TRBJ1-2; tentative D gene TRBD1, with 6 bases matching. This clonotype was sampled from a man between 60 and 70 years old with COVID-19, enrolled during active disease. Sequencing was performed on peripheral blood. Here the CDR3 is given as CASSLAGGMRYTF. Here is the DNA: TGTGCCAGCAGCTTAGCAGGGGGTATGCGCTACACCTTC.